Following are 20 T cell receptor beta chains from one sample sequenced in a study of preoperative IRX-2 immunotherapy in early breast cancer. Here immunoSEQ multiplex PCR was the method, and the copy in TCRdb shows in-frame clones only, minus some. The data contain some 99,000 clones, roughly 85% of them singletons. Treatment here: preoperative locoregional IRX-2 cytokine immunotherapy. This specimen consisted of tumor tissue, obtained after IRX-2 immunotherapy. Receptors were obtained from a human donor with breast cancer.

With respect to this clone: Relative to the germline gene, one junction end is altered; a read error may explain this. The gene calls are TRBV6-4 and TRBJ1-5, with D possibly matching TRBD1 (5 bases). CDR1 and CDR2 (germline): MRHNA, SNTAGT. CDR3 length equals 15 residues. The CDR3 DNA follows: TGTGCCATCAGTGAGTCTAAGGACGGGGGGCAGCCCCAGCATTTT. Protein product: CAISESKDGGQPQHF.

The rearrangement uses TRBV19 and TRBJ1-5; D gene unclear. The CDR3 is 13 residues long. Trimming cost V 7 bases and J 2 bases, with 9 bases left between them. Germline values: CDR1 LNHDA, CDR2 SQIVND (reference sequence). For the CDR3, the DNA is TGTGCCAGTAATCCTTCCGGCAATCAGCCCCAGCATTTT. It yields the protein CASNPSGNQPQHF.

V is TRBV29-1 and J is TRBJ1-1; 8 bases map to TRBD1. V lost 6 bases to trimming and J lost 3 bases; unmatched junction nucleotides: 3. Germline assignment: CDR1 SQVTM and CDR2 ANQGSEA. This CDR3 contains 12 residues. The CDR3 DNA reads as TGCAGCGTGGACAGGGTTGACACTGAAGCTTTCTTT. Translation gives CSVDRVDTEAFF.

This rearrangement joins TRBV19 to TRBJ2-7; D is unclear. The CDR3 consists of 14 residues. Germline lookup yields CDR1 LNHDA and CDR2 SQIVND (reference sequence). V was shortened by 5 bases and J by 1 base, with 12 bases between the two germline ends. Written as DNA, the CDR3 is TGTGCCAGTAGTCGTAACATACGGTCCTACGAGCAGTACTTC. Translated: CASSRNIRSYEQYF.

The V gene is TRBV18, the J gene TRBJ1-1; 9 nucleotides agree with TRBD1. This CDR3 comprises 15 residues. Germline assignment: CDR1 KGHSH and CDR2 LQKENI. The V and J ends lost 4 bases and 4 bases, in that order; junction bases with no gene match: 7. CDR3 protein: CASSQAGTGSTEAFF. As DNA, the CDR3 is TGTGCCAGCTCACAAGCCGGGACAGGGAGCACTGAAGCTTTCTTT.

The CDR3 loop is CASSSGYGNQPQHF. CDR3 sequence (DNA): TGCGCCAGCAGCTCAGGGTATGGCAATCAGCCCCAGCATTTT. The chain has TRBV5-1 and TRBJ1-5, with D possibly matching TRBD1 (5 bases). Germline V gene sequence: CDR1 SGHRS, CDR2 YFSETQ. The V end lost 3 bases, the J end lost 2 bases, and 9 bases lay between the germline ends. The CDR3 has 14 amino acids.

V is TRBV30 and J is TRBJ1-5, with 11 bases identical to TRBD1. V dropped 2 bases and J dropped 4; count of bases not matched to a gene: 4. This CDR3 contains 15 residues. Germline lookup yields CDR1 GTSNPN and CDR2 SVGIG (reference sequence). The CDR3 DNA is TGTGCCTGGAGTAGAGGGGACAGGGGGAATCAGCCCCAGCATTTT. Translating it yields CAWSRGDRGNQPQHF.

V gene TRBV1 combines with J gene TRBJ2-1; the table calls TRBD1, which could not be checked here. TRBV1 is noted as a pseudogene. The length of the CDR3 is 15 residues. The CDR3 loop reads CASSQTLGQYNEQFF. CDR3 bases: TGCGCCAGCAGCCAGACCCTAGGACAGTACAATGAGCAGTTCTTC.

The chain is built from TRBV5-1 and TRBJ1-6, with TRBD1 matching over 8 bases. The CDR3 extends over 20 amino acids. The V segment lost 5 bases and the J segment 0 bases; nucleotides outside the gene matches: 16. Germline V gives CDR1 SGHRS, CDR2 YFSETQ. Here the CDR3 reads CASRLAGQGAVGSYNSPLHF. The CDR3 bases are TGCGCCAGCAGACTGGCGGGTCAGGGGGCGGTTGGCTCCTATAATTCACCCCTCCACTTT. Together with reference TRBV5-1 and TRBJ1-6, the CDR3 gives the full variable domain: KAGVTQTPRYLIKTRGQQVTLSCSPISGHRSVSWYQQTPGQGLQFLFEYFSETQRNKGNFPGRFSGRQFSNSRSEMNVSTLELGDSALYLCASRLAGQGAVGSYNSPLHFGNGTRLTVT.

Here the CDR3 reads CASRGDRGATHYEQYF. The CDR3 DNA reads TGTGCCAGCAGGGGGGACAGGGGGGCAACTCACTACGAGCAGTACTTC. The chain carries TRBV6-8 and TRBJ2-7; TRBD1 matches 11 bases. This CDR3 has 16 amino acids. Trimming removed 6 bases from V and 3 bases from J; junction bases left unmatched: 10. Germline CDR1 is MNHGY and CDR2 is SAAAGT.

The rearrangement uses TRBV30 and TRBJ1-5; possibly TRBD1 for D (5 bases). The germline gives CDR1 GTSNPN, CDR2 SVGIG (reference sequence). The CDR3 loop spans 15 amino acids. V was shortened by 0 bases and J by 7 bases, with 16 bases between the two germline ends. Here the CDR3 reads CAWSVRAARGQPQHF. The CDR3 DNA is TGTGCCTGGAGTGTACGGGCGGCGAGGGGACAGCCCCAGCATTTT.

This chain connects TRBV6-8 to TRBJ2-3, with 12 bases fitting TRBD2. V lost 5 bases, J lost 2 bases, and 8 bases stayed unmatched. The CDR3 is 17 residues long. The V gene's germline CDR1 is MNHGY and CDR2 SAAAGT. CDR3 residues: CASSAGRTSGNTDTQYF. As DNA, the CDR3 is TGTGCCAGCAGTGCGGGCCGGACTAGCGGGAACACAGATACGCAGTATTTT.

In its sample, this clone was seen a few times. The CDR3 loop reads CASSEPGLNSPLHF. Written as DNA, the CDR3 is TGCGCCAGCAGTGAACCGGGACTCAATTCACCCCTCCACTTT. The chain combines TRBV10-1 with TRBJ1-6, with D tentatively TRBD1 (5 bases). Per the germline V gene, CDR1 is WNHNN and CDR2 is SYGVQD (reference sequence). V was cut by 3 bases and J by 7 bases, with 10 bases left in between. This CDR3 comprises 14 residues.

This clone has a single count. The gene calls are TRBV9 and TRBJ2-3; D is unresolved. The CDR3 has 17 residues. Trimming removed 4 bases from V and 2 bases from J, with 20 bases in between. CDR1 and CDR2 from the germline V gene are SGDLS and YYNGEE. CDR3 coding DNA: TGTGCCAGCAGCCCCAAACCCTCGCGGTGGGCCACAGATACGCAGTATTTT. It is translated as CASSPKPSRWATDTQYF.

This clone showed up just a few times. V gene TRBV28 combines with J gene TRBJ2-2; maybe TRBD1 (8 bases). From germline, CDR1 is MDHEN and CDR2 SYDVKM. The V end lost 4 bases, the J end lost 7 bases, and 13 bases lay between the germline ends. The CDR3 loop spans 14 amino acids. CDR3 protein: CASSSDREGGELFF. The CDR3 DNA sequence: TGTGCCAGCAGTTCGGACAGGGAGGGCGGGGAGCTGTTTTTT.

This chain connects TRBV5-1 to TRBJ1-2; D might be TRBD1 (6 bases). V was cut by 4 bases and J by 4 bases, with 14 bases left in between. The germline gives CDR1 SGHRS, CDR2 YFSETQ. The CDR3 covers 14 residues. The CDR3 bases are TGCGCCAGCAGCCCCGAGGGGGGGGCCTATGGCTACACCTTC. Translated: CASSPEGGAYGYTF.

This chain uses TRBV6-8 with TRBJ2-1, with TRBD1 matching 9 bases. The CDR3 runs 15 residues. After removal of 7 bases from V and 6 bases from J, the junction contained 10 bases not matched to a gene. The germline V gene has CDR1 MNHGY and CDR2 SAAAGT. The CDR3 protein is CASTAPDRGGNEQFF. The CDR3 DNA is TGTGCCAGCACGGCCCCGGACAGGGGTGGCAATGAGCAGTTCTTC.

This chain uses TRBV5-1 with TRBJ1-1; no reliable D call. The CDR3 spans 14 residues. CDR1 and CDR2 (germline): SGHRS, YFSETQ. V was shortened by 0 bases and J by 5 bases, with 11 bases between the two germline ends. The CDR3 loop is CASSLEGLQTEAFF. CDR3 coding DNA: TGCGCCAGCAGCTTGGAGGGTTTGCAGACTGAAGCTTTCTTT.

This clone appeared a few times. This chain links TRBV6-8 with TRBJ2-5; D unresolved. The germline V gene has CDR1 MNHGY and CDR2 SAAAGT. Deletions cut 0 bases from V and 5 bases from J, with 4 bases between. This CDR3 spans 12 amino acids. The CDR3 nucleotides read TGTGCCAGCAGTTACTCGAGGGAGACCCAGTACTTC. Translation gives CASSYSRETQYF.

The chain recombines TRBV6-8 with TRBJ2-7; D is ambiguous. Germline assignment: CDR1 MNHGY and CDR2 SAAAGT. This CDR3 has 13 amino acids. Trimming took 5 bases from V and 3 from J, leaving 11 bases between them. CDR3 sequence (DNA): TGTGCCAGCAGTGACGGAGACGTCTACGAGCAGTACTTC. Encoded protein: CASSDGDVYEQYF.